These 9 T cell receptor beta chains were all obtained from the same sample, sequenced in a study of beta chain features in type 1 diabetes. Expressed TCRB transcripts were sequenced because the entire RNA isolate underwent reverse transcription. Assay: immunoSEQ multiplex PCR; the TCRdb copy retains only in-frame clones and omits some. Of around 130,000 clones in the sample, 9% are singletons; the top ten hold 0.75%. Which antigens these TCRs recognize remains unknown. Study-level points and caveats: Among all four CD4+ subsets, Type 1 diabetes patients had TCRB CDR3s that were moderately but significantly shorter.

Material: central memory CD4+ T cells from blood. The receptors originated from a young man with type 1 diabetes.

In its sample, this clone was seen a few times. The V gene is TRBV5-1, the J gene TRBJ2-7, with D possibly matching TRBD2 (5 bases). Germline CDR1 and CDR2: SGHRS and YFSETQ. V was trimmed by 7 bases and J by 5 bases, leaving 19 bases between them. This CDR3 is 14 amino acids long. CDR3 coding DNA: TGCGCCAGCCCCCACGCGGGCAGGATGAACGAGCAGTACTTC. This sequence encodes CASPHAGRMNEQYF.

This clone was counted a few times. This sequence joins TRBV4-3 and TRBJ2-2; TRBD2 is a possible D gene (6 bases). CDR1 is LGHNA and CDR2 is YSLEER in the germline V gene. The CDR3 length is 16 residues. V lost 3 bases and J 6 bases, leaving 17 bases between the germline ends. CDR3: CASSQGLGQGAGELFF. In DNA, the CDR3 is TGCGCCAGCAGCCAGGGACTGGGGCAGGGCGCCGGGGAGCTGTTTTTT.

This clone has a handful of counts. The rearrangement uses TRBV7-2 and TRBJ2-7; no firm D call. CDR3 size: 13 residues. Germline values: CDR1 SGHTA, CDR2 FQGNSA. Trimming took off 4 bases at V and 1 base at J, with 8 bases between the two ends. CDR3 sequence: CASSSETSYEQYF. CDR3 DNA sequence: TGTGCCAGCAGCTCAGAGACTTCCTACGAGCAGTACTTC.

V and J are TRBV5-4 and TRBJ2-3; D may be TRBD2 (6 bases). V was cut by 0 bases and J by 10 bases, with 9 bases left in between. Germline V gives CDR1 SGHNT, CDR2 YYREEE (reference sequence). CDR3 length equals 12 residues. CDR3 protein: CASSLAGDAQYF. CDR3 nucleotides: TGTGCCAGCAGCTTGGCGGGGGATGCGCAGTATTTT.

This clone was detected ten times or more. CDR3 nucleotides: TGCAGCGTTGCAGGGGCTTCCGACACAGATACGCAGTATTTT. Its protein is CSVAGASDTDTQYF. This sequence joins TRBV29-1 and TRBJ2-3; tentatively, D is TRBD1 (6 bases). From germline, CDR1 is SQVTM and CDR2 ANQGSEA. Trimming removed 4 bases at V and 2 bases at J, with 13 bases between. CDR3 length: 14 amino acids.

This clone was counted between two and nine times. The chain recombines TRBV4-3 with TRBJ1-2; D not resolved. Trimming left V 0 bases short and J 4 bases short, with 18 bases between. Germline CDR1 reads LGHNA; CDR2 reads YSLEER. The CDR3 spans 17 residues. The CDR3, as DNA: TGCGCCAGCAGCCAAGATCTTGGGAGGGCAGGATCCTATGGCTACACCTTC. It yields the protein CASSQDLGRAGSYGYTF.

This clone was observed a handful of times. J is TRBJ2-3 and V is TRBV29-1; TRBD1 aligns across 9 bases. The CDR3 runs to 15 residues. V shed 1 base, J shed 4 bases, and the junction held 6 bases outside the gene matches. CDR1 is SQVTM and CDR2 is ANQGSEA in the germline V gene. This CDR3 is CSVEVRQGGPDTQYF. The CDR3 bases are TGCAGCGTTGAAGTCCGACAGGGGGGCCCAGATACGCAGTATTTT.

There are a few counts of this clone. The chain uses TRBV30 and TRBJ1-5; tentatively, D is TRBD1 (5 bases). CDR3 size: 13 residues. Germline lookup yields CDR1 GTSNPN and CDR2 SVGIG (reference sequence). V was pared by 5 bases and J by 2 bases, with 10 bases between. The CDR3 sequence: CAWARARNQPQHF. CDR3 DNA sequence: TGTGCCTGGGCCAGGGCTCGCAATCAGCCCCAGCATTTT.

This chain links TRBV7-2 with TRBJ2-3, with a possible D match to TRBD1 (6 bases). V was shortened by 4 bases and J by 6 bases, with 11 bases between the two germline ends. Germline values: CDR1 SGHTA, CDR2 FQGNSA. The CDR3 loop spans 13 amino acids. The CDR3 DNA is TGTGCCAGCAGCTCGGCAGGGGCGGATACGCAGTATTTT. Its protein is CASSSAGADTQYF.